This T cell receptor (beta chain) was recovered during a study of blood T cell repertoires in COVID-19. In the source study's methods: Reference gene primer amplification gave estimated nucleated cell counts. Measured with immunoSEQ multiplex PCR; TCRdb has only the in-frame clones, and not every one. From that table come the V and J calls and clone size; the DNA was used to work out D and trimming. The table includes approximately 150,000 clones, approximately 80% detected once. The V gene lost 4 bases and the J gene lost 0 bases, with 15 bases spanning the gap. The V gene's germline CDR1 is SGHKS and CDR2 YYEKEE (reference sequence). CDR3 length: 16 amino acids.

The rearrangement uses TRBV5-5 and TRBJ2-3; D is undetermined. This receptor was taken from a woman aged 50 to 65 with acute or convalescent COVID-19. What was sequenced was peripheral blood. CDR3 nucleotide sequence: TGTGCCAGCAGCGTCGCGGCCACTCGGAGCACAGATACGCAGTATTTT. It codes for CASSVAATRSTDTQYF.